This T cell receptor beta chain was retrieved from a study of blood T cell repertoires in COVID-19. About the research overall: Collection of acute and convalescent COVID-19 samples took place in the United States, Italy and Spain. T cells, B-cell-depleted T cells, or PBMCs provided the cDNA or gDNA that served as material.

Per the study methods: Amplification of reference gene primers provided the estimated nucleated cell counts. The table came from immunoSEQ multiplex PCR; TCRdb's copy has only in-frame clones and leaves some out. D and trimming were read from the DNA, whereas the V and J calls and clone size are those reported in that table. The table shows 150,000 to 180,000 clones, with more than 80% occurring only once. V was pared by 3 bases and J by 8 bases, with 4 bases of the junction left unmatched. Germline loops: CDR1 MDHEN, CDR2 SYDVKM. CDR3 length equals 14 residues. This clone has only one observation. The clonotype originates from a man aged 45-65 years with acute or convalescent COVID-19. The rearrangement links TRBV28 to TRBJ2-1; TRBD1 agrees at 10 bases. Input material: peripheral blood. The DNA for the CDR3 is TGTGCCAGCAGTTTTCTGACAGGGGGCTATGAGCAGTTCTTC. Encoded protein: CASSFLTGGYEQFF.